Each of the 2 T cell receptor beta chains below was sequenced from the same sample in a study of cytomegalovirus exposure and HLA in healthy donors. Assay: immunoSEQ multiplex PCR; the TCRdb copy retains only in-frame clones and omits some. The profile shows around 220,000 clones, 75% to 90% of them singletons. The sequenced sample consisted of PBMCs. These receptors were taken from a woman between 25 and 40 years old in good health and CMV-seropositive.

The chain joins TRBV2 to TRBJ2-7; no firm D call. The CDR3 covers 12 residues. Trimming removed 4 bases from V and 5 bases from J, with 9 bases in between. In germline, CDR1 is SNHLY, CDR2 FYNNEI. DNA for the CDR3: TGTGCCAGCAGTGTGGACGGCAACGAGCAGTACTTC. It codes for CASSVDGNEQYF.

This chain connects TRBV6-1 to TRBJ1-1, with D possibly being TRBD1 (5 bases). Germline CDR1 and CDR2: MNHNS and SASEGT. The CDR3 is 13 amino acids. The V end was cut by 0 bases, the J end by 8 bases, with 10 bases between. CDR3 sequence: CASSEAVGGEAFF. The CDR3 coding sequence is TGTGCCAGCAGTGAAGCCGTTGGGGGGGAAGCTTTCTTT.